These 13 T cell receptor beta chains came from one sample sequenced in a study of beta chain features in type 1 diabetes listed by TCRdb under 2018. Libraries were prepared through the immunoSEQ multiplex PCR assay. All of the isolated RNA was reverse transcribed with the High Capacity cDNA Reverse Transcription Kit, so expressed TCRB transcripts were sequenced. Drawn from immuneACCESS, this table holds only the in-frame rearrangements with V and J called that TCRdb kept. Clones are partly lost; checked studies trace under half to an unresolved V gene and leave the rest unexplained. The sample yields more than 550,000 clones; roughly 13% were counted once. Just under 0.04% of the sample is in the top ten clones. On the study overall, not on this receptor specifically: In all four CD4+ subsets, TCRB CDR3 length was moderately but significantly shorter in type 1 diabetes patients.

Their cognate antigens are unknown. The sample was naive CD4+ T cells from blood. The sample's cell subset or site label, decoded: true naive CD4+ T cells. The receptors stem from a man aged 18 to 30 with type 1 diabetes.

Worth noting for this clone: This CDR3 is also generated by other DNA sequences in the sample. The chain couples TRBV29-1 to TRBJ1-5, with 9 bases that match TRBD1. Germline values: CDR1 SQVTM, CDR2 ANQGSEA. With 5 bases clipped from V and 1 base from J, the junction kept 3 bases outside the gene matches. This CDR3 region has 14 residues. The CDR3 sequence: CSVMTGGSNQPQHF. The CDR3 nucleotides are TGCAGCGTTATGACAGGGGGGAGCAATCAGCCCCAGCATTTT.

This clone was seen a handful of times. The chain uses TRBV28 and TRBJ2-2; D is ambiguous. The CDR3 consists of 14 residues. Between the trimmed V and J ends, which lost 2 bases and 0 bases, there was a span of 4 bases. CDR1 is MDHEN and CDR2 is SYDVKM in the germline V gene. CDR3 sequence reads: CASSLTPNTGELFF. The DNA of the CDR3 is TGTGCCAGCAGTTTAACCCCGAACACCGGGGAGCTGTTTTTT.

A few counts support this clone. The V call is TRBV10-3, the J call TRBJ2-7; the match to TRBD1 covers 7 bases. The junction had 9 bases not matched to a gene; V was cut back by 10 bases and J by 3 bases. This CDR3 has 13 residues. Per the germline V gene, CDR1 is ENHRY and CDR2 is SYGVKD. In DNA, the CDR3 is TGTGCCACCTTGACAGGGCCCGGCTACGAGCAGTACTTC. Protein sequence: CATLTGPGYEQYF.

The V gene is TRBV15, the J gene TRBJ1-1; D might be TRBD1 (5 bases). The V end lost 4 bases, the J end lost 3 bases, and 12 bases lay between the germline ends. Per germline, CDR1 LNHNV and CDR2 YYDKDF (reference sequence). The length of the CDR3 is 14 residues. This chain's CDR3 is CATSKPQVDTEAFF. CDR3 DNA: TGTGCCACCAGCAAGCCACAGGTAGACACTGAAGCTTTCTTT.

Only a few counts were recorded for this clone. The genes are TRBV29-1 and TRBJ1-5; the match to TRBD1 covers 8 bases. There are 14 residues in the CDR3. V shed 5 bases and J 3 bases; nucleotides not matched to a gene: 6. Germline V gene data show CDR1 as SQVTM and CDR2 as ANQGSEA. The CDR3 bases are TGCAGCGTTAGCCAGGGGGCGAACAATCAGCCCCAGCATTTT. Its translation is CSVSQGANNQPQHF.

The chain uses TRBV25-1 and TRBJ2-1, with unresolved D. Germline CDR1 reads MGHDK; CDR2 reads SYGVNS. This CDR3 comprises 17 residues. The V end lost 7 bases, the J end lost 0 bases, and 19 bases lay between the germline ends. Here the CDR3 reads CASTLRGPESSYNEQFF. CDR3 sequence (DNA): TGTGCCAGCACCCTGAGAGGTCCGGAGAGCTCCTACAATGAGCAGTTCTTC.

Concerning this clone itself: At one end, the junction sequence differs from germline, possibly due to a read error. This rearrangement joins TRBV6-1 to TRBJ2-1, with D unresolved. Germline CDR1 is MNHNS and CDR2 is SASEGT. The CDR3 length is 15 residues. CDR3 sequence (DNA): TGTGCCAGCAATGAAGCGCCGGGCTCCTACAATGAGCAGTTCTTC. It translates to CASNEAPGSYNEQFF.

This chain joins TRBV6-5 and TRBJ2-7, with D possibly matching TRBD1 (6 bases). The CDR3 is 14 amino acids. Trimming removed 6 bases at V and 0 bases at J, with 12 bases between. The germline V gene has CDR1 MNHEY and CDR2 SVGAGI. The CDR3 region has the DNA TGTGCCAGCAGCTCCGACAGGTACTCCTACGAGCAGTACTTC. Protein product: CASSSDRYSYEQYF.

A note on this clone: Other DNA sequences in this specimen translate into the identical CDR3. This chain joins TRBV7-2 and TRBJ1-5; 8 bases are a match to TRBD1. In germline, CDR1 is SGHTA, CDR2 FQGNSA. This CDR3 has 14 amino acids. V was pared by 5 bases and J by 1 base, with 1 base of the junction left unmatched. This CDR3 is CASSRQGSNQPQHF. The CDR3, as DNA: TGTGCCAGCAGCCGACAGGGGAGCAATCAGCCCCAGCATTTT.

V is TRBV28 and J is TRBJ1-3; D remains ambiguous. Germline assignment: CDR1 MDHEN and CDR2 SYDVKM. V was pared by 10 bases and J by 1 base, with 5 bases between. There are 11 residues in the CDR3. CDR3: CATGSGNTIYF. For the CDR3, the DNA is TGTGCCACGGGTTCTGGAAACACCATATATTTT.

This clone showed up just a few times. The chain employs TRBV9 and TRBJ2-7; the match to TRBD2 covers 14 bases. The CDR3 is 20 residues long. Germline assignment: CDR1 SGDLS and CDR2 YYNGEE. The J segment lost 0 bases and the V segment lost 1 base, leaving 12 bases of the junction unmatched. For the CDR3, the DNA is TGTGCCAGCAGCGTATCCCCAGGACTAGCGGGGGGACAAAGCTCCTACGAGCAGTACTTC. This encodes CASSVSPGLAGGQSSYEQYF.

The chain has TRBV29-1 and TRBJ1-1, with D hard to call. From germline, CDR1 is SQVTM and CDR2 ANQGSEA. The CDR3 length is 13 residues. With 3 bases removed from V and 3 bases from J, the gap between germline ends came to 11 bases. The CDR3 loop reads CSVDGPGDTEAFF. The DNA for the CDR3 is TGCAGCGTTGATGGGCCGGGCGACACTGAAGCTTTCTTT. Complete variable domain (other parts from reference TRBV29-1 and TRBJ1-1): SAVISQKPSRDICQRGTSLTIQCQVDSQVTMMFWYRQQPGQSLTLIATANQGSEATYESGFVIDKFPISRPNLTFSTLTVSNMSPEDSSIYLCSVDGPGDTEAFFGQGTRLTVV.

This chain uses TRBV28 with TRBJ2-1; no firm D call. Germline V CDR1 and CDR2: MDHEN, SYDVKM. The CDR3 is made up of 12 amino acids. V gave up 1 base and J gave up 12 bases, with 10 bases separating them. CDR3: CASSLSRTRQFF. CDR3 sequence (DNA): TGTGCCAGCAGTTTATCCCGTACCCGGCAGTTCTTC.